The rows below give T cell receptor beta chains drawn from one sample of a study of CD8 T cells in Susac syndrome. TCRdb reprocessed the immunoSEQ multiplex PCR reads via MiXCR and lists one record per CDR3 protein. The sample has tens of thousands of distinct CDR3 sequences; about 93% are singletons. Material: CD4+ T cells from PBMCs. The receptors stem from a human donor with Susac syndrome. Both conserved end residues are trimmed from each CDR3. D genes are given only for firm matches. A row's size may be missing; if present it is once, few, many or a size class.

clone size	D gene	J gene	V gene	CDR3 protein
.	TRBD1	TRBJ2-5	TRBV6-2/TRBV6-3	ASSYGTGSGETQY
.	TRBD2	TRBJ2-1	TRBV18	ASSPDALAGNNEQF
.	.	TRBJ1-4	TRBV5-1	ASRRDTRNEKLF
few	.	TRBJ1-1	TRBV18	ASSPGQNTEAF
once	.	TRBJ2-5	TRBV18	ASSPRRSNQETQY
.	TRBD1	TRBJ1-1	TRBV7-9	ASSLTGDTEAF
once	.	TRBJ2-3	TRBV7-2	ASSLSGGVTDTQY
.	.	TRBJ2-1	TRBV28	ASSFNNRVDNEQF
.	TRBD2	TRBJ2-1	TRBV24-1	ATMGSGAHNEQF
.	.	TRBJ1-4	TRBV12-3/TRBV12-4	ASSLARGFSNEKLF
once	.	TRBJ1-3	TRBV6-1	ASSVMGVEAGNTIY
.	.	TRBJ2-3	TRBV7-2	ASRKRAYTDTQY
.	.	TRBJ1-1	TRBV19	ASSIIGGYTEAF
.	TRBD2	TRBJ2-7	TRBV28	ASTLPAGGPLY
.	TRBD1	TRBJ1-1	TRBV6-6	ASSLRGADTEAF
.	TRBD2	TRBJ2-1	TRBV6-2/TRBV6-3	ASSTSGRGTYNEQF
.	.	TRBJ1-2	TRBV7-2	ASTPLGLYGYT
.	TRBD1	TRBJ2-7	TRBV20-1	SATRTGISYEQY
.	.	TRBJ1-1	TRBV7-9	ASSLGVPQEGVNTEAF
few	.	TRBJ2-1	TRBV14	ASSQGRRDEQF
once	.	TRBJ2-7	TRBV7-6	ASSSSGTGKEQY
.	.	TRBJ1-1	TRBV4-1	ASSQSPPWVNTEAF
.	.	TRBJ2-7	TRBV19	ASSIQGNYEQY
.	.	TRBJ1-4	TRBV27	ASSFYGGNEKLF
.	.	TRBJ2-4	TRBV28	ASRGEAKNIQY
.	.	TRBJ2-1	TRBV7-3	ASSLQGSDEQF
.	TRBD2	TRBJ2-7	TRBV29-1	SVTSGTYEQY
.	.	TRBJ2-1	TRBV7-3	ASRGEAYNEQF
.	.	TRBJ2-7	TRBV20-1	SAPNPGRLSYEQY
.	TRBD2	TRBJ2-1	TRBV11-2	ASSLGGSRLAGGGAYNEQF
.	TRBD2	TRBJ2-5	TRBV7-2	ASSQTILAGEVKETQY
.	TRBD1	TRBJ2-1	TRBV29-1	SVEAKGAEQF
.	.	TRBJ1-2	TRBV2	ASSEKEKWGQGNT
.	.	TRBJ2-3	TRBV9	ASSVVSAGTDTQY
once	TRBD1	TRBJ1-2	TRBV20-1	SASDNPRTGQT
.	.	TRBJ1-4	TRBV7-9	ASSESTRMEGHNEKLF
.	TRBD2	TRBJ2-1	TRBV6-5	ASSYVGTSGRDEQF
.	.	TRBJ2-4	TRBV18	ASSQSTGLAKNIQY
.	.	TRBJ2-1	TRBV7-2	ASSLLGVGEQF
.	.	TRBJ2-2	TRBV5-1	ASSLAAGAIGAGELF
.	.	TRBJ2-3	TRBV24-1	ATSDAGVTQY
.	.	TRBJ2-2	TRBV10-3	AIISPTTGELF
.	TRBD2	TRBJ2-7	TRBV3-1	ASQAGGGNEQY